This T cell receptor (beta chain) stems from a study of human T cells and chemical hapten exposure. Study-wide background: Patients additionally received therapeutic doses of diphenylcyclopropenone on the scalp once a week, and this continued throughout the approximately 23-week study.

Germline trimming cut 3 bases from V and 3 bases from J; bases unmatched to any gene: 10. Looked up from germline, CDR1 is SGDLS and CDR2 is YYNGEE. The CDR3 length is 16 residues. Individual cDNA molecules (in the library) carried attached unique molecular identifiers. TCRdb reprocessed the RACE reads via MiXCR and lists one record per CDR3 protein. The data hold 95,000 to 150,000 distinct CDR3 sequences, with 13% observed a single time. Specified time point: pre-sensitization, week 0. The treatment denotes: therapeutic diphenylcyclopropenone sensitization with weekly scalp DPC. The sample was whole blood, taken in connection with sensitization to the hapten diphenylcyclopropenone (DPC). V gene TRBV9 combines with J gene TRBJ2-7, with 9 nucleotides matching TRBD2. The receptor's source is a woman between 18 and 29 years old with alopecia areata. Some clones in this sample may be carry-over from other donors' samples. CDR3 residues: CASSALPGTSNYEQYF. CDR3 DNA: TGTGCCAGCAGCGCCCTCCCCGGGACTAGCAACTACGAGCAGTACTTC.